This T cell receptor beta chain was observed in a study of T cell responses to AZD1222 COVID-19 vaccine. Trimming left V 5 bases short and J 5 bases short, with 10 bases between. The germline CDR1 and CDR2 sequences are MDHEN and SYDVKM. The length of the CDR3 is 13 residues. Only in-frame clones appear in the TCRdb table, and some are missing; sequencing was by immunoSEQ multiplex PCR. Altogether approximately 90,000 clones are present, 80% to 90% being singletons, with the ten largest covering around 8.2%. The input for sequencing was peripheral blood, taken on day 0 of AZD1222 vaccination. V usage is TRBV28 and J usage is TRBJ1-5, with D unclear. This sequence was found in an adult in good health. CDR3 amino acids: CASSAPLDQPQHF. The DNA of the CDR3 is TGTGCCAGCAGTGCCCCTCTGGATCAGCCCCAGCATTTT. Full variable domain (remainder filled in from reference TRBV28 and TRBJ1-5): DVKVTQSSRYLVKRTGEKVFLECVQDMDHENMFWYRQDPGLGLRLIYFSYDVKMKEKGDIPEGYSVSREKKERFSLILESASTNQTSMYLCASSAPLDQPQHFGDGTRLSIL.